These 32 T cell receptor beta chains came from one sample sequenced in a study of vaccination effects on CD4 cells after COVID-19 (dated 2022 in TCRdb). Libraries were constructed by the immunoSEQ multiplex PCR assay. TCRdb limited this immuneACCESS table to in-frame rearrangements with V and J called. A share of clones is missing; checked studies link under half to unresolved V genes, and the rest is unexplained. In this sample the table shows around 71,000 clones, approximately 70% of which occur a single time. The ten largest clones add up to under 4.5% of the sample. What these receptors recognize is not known. The ViraFEST assay stimulated PBMC with viral peptide pools and then used TCR sequencing to identify antigen-specific CD4+ T cell clonotypes by expansion. After around 11 days of culture, CD4+ T cells were isolated with the EasySep CD4+ T cell isolation kit. The absence of prior SARS-CoV-2 infection in healthy vaccine recipients was confirmed by negative nucleocapsid antibodies before and after vaccination.

The source was CD4+ T cells from PBMCs cultured with HCoV-OC43 spike peptides, collected before COVID-19 vaccination. Read against the paper, the sample's cell subset or site label means: HCoV-OC43 spike overlapping peptide pool stimulation. These receptors came from a human donor who received a COVID-19 vaccine.

The rearrangement links TRBV5-1 to TRBJ1-1; the match to TRBD1 covers 10 bases. Germline loops: CDR1 SGHRS, CDR2 YFSETQ. This CDR3 spans 17 amino acids. J lost 1 base, V lost 2 bases, and 8 bases had no gene match. The DNA of the CDR3 is TGCGCCAGCAGCTTAGACGGGACAGGGGCCGCGAACACTGAAGCTTTCTTT. It specifies CASSLDGTGAANTEAFF.

The V call is TRBV5-5, the J call TRBJ2-5; 9 bases map to TRBD2. CDR1 and CDR2 (germline): SGHKS, YYEKEE (reference sequence). The CDR3 loop spans 16 amino acids. J was trimmed by 0 bases and V by 1 base; bases with no gene match: 4. The chain's CDR3 is CASSLSVAGDQETQYF. The CDR3, as DNA: TGTGCCAGCAGCTTGTCGGTAGCGGGGGACCAAGAGACCCAGTACTTC.

A few counts support this clone. This chain joins TRBV3-1 (or the pseudogene TRBV3-2) and TRBJ1-3, with 9 bases fitting TRBD1. Germline loops: CDR1 LGHDT, CDR2 YNNKEL (reference sequence). With 4 bases clipped from V and 8 bases from J, the junction kept 3 bases outside the gene matches. This CDR3 has 13 amino acids. The CDR3 nucleotides are TGTGCCAGCAGCCGACAGGGGGAAGACACCATATATTTT. It specifies CASSRQGEDTIYF.

This chain connects TRBV2 to TRBJ2-2; 7 positions match TRBD1. Germline loops: CDR1 SNHLY, CDR2 FYNNEI. V was pared by 8 bases and J by 5 bases, with 11 bases of the junction left unmatched. The CDR3 length is 15 residues. CDR3 amino acids: CASQADRAFTGELFF. DNA for the CDR3: TGTGCCAGCCAGGCAGACAGGGCCTTTACCGGGGAGCTGTTTTTT.

The V gene is TRBV18, the J gene TRBJ2-5; D may be TRBD1 or TRBD2 (6 bases each). The CDR3 spans 13 residues. V dropped 8 bases and J dropped 5 bases, with 15 bases sitting between them. Germline CDR1 and CDR2: KGHSH and LQKENI. CDR3 bases: TGTGCCAGCGGCAACGGGGGCTGGGAGACCCAGTACTTC. It is translated as CASGNGGWETQYF.

This chain uses TRBV19 with TRBJ1-2, with a possible D match to TRBD1 (5 bases). The CDR3 length is 13 residues. V was trimmed by 4 bases and J by 4 bases, leaving 10 bases between them. Germline V gene lookup returns CDR1 LNHDA and CDR2 SQIVND (reference sequence). CDR3: CASSTTGVYGYTF. DNA of the CDR3: TGTGCCAGTAGTACCACGGGGGTCTATGGCTACACCTTC.

J is TRBJ1-1 and V is TRBV5-1; possibly TRBD1 for D (6 bases). Germline V gene lookup returns CDR1 SGHRS and CDR2 YFSETQ. This CDR3 region has 13 residues. The ends were cut back, 1 base at V and 5 bases at J, with 9 bases in the middle. Here the CDR3 reads CASSLSGETEAFF. CDR3 in DNA: TGCGCCAGCAGCTTGTCAGGGGAGACTGAAGCTTTCTTT. Full variable domain (remainder filled in from reference TRBV5-1 and TRBJ1-1): KAGVTQTPRYLIKTRGQQVTLSCSPISGHRSVSWYQQTPGQGLQFLFEYFSETQRNKGNFPGRFSGRQFSNSRSEMNVSTLELGDSALYLCASSLSGETEAFFGQGTRLTVV.

The chain carries TRBV2 and TRBJ2-6; D remains ambiguous. The CDR3 extends over 15 amino acids. Germline CDR1 SNHLY, CDR2 FYNNEI. Deletions cut 3 bases from V and 2 bases from J, with 8 bases between. The CDR3, as DNA: TGTGCCAGCAGTGATAGTGGCGCTGGGGCCAACGTCCTGACTTTC. This codes for CASSDSGAGANVLTF.

This clone appeared once. The J gene is TRBJ1-5, the V gene TRBV6-5, with unresolved D. Deletions cut 6 bases from V and 6 bases from J, with 9 bases between. This CDR3 has 12 residues. Germline V gives CDR1 MNHEY, CDR2 SVGAGI. CDR3 nucleotides: TGTGCCAGCAGGCCCCCCTCTCAGCCCCAGCATTTT. Its translation: CASRPPSQPQHF.

The chain employs TRBV6-2 or TRBV6-3 and TRBJ2-5; no clear D gene. The germline V and J ends were trimmed by 2 bases and 5 bases, with 18 bases remaining between them. This CDR3 contains 16 residues. Germline V gene sequence: CDR1 MNHEY, CDR2 SVGEGT. CDR3 amino acids: CASSYLDTAARETQYF. The CDR3 nucleotides read TGTGCCAGCAGTTACCTTGACACGGCTGCAAGGGAGACCCAGTACTTC.

This clone has a handful of counts. The rearrangement joins TRBV6-5 to TRBJ1-1; weak D call: TRBD1 (6 bases). Germline V lookup: CDR1 MNHEY, CDR2 SVGAGI. CDR3 length equals 13 residues. V was trimmed by 6 bases and J by 1 base, leaving 9 bases between them. The chain's CDR3 is CASRGQANTEAFF. Written as DNA, the CDR3 is TGTGCCAGCAGGGGACAAGCGAACACTGAAGCTTTCTTT.

The V gene is TRBV30, the J gene TRBJ1-6; a possible D gene is TRBD1 (5 bases). CDR1 and CDR2 from the germline V gene are GTSNPN and SVGIG (reference sequence). V was pared by 5 bases and J by 7 bases, with 33 bases between. The CDR3 has 20 residues. CDR3 sequence reads: CAWARGYIFGVARDNSPLHF. In nucleotides, the CDR3 is TGTGCCTGGGCTCGGGGATATATTTTTGGGGTTGCACGGGACAATTCACCCCTCCACTTT.

This clone has only a few counts. The gene calls are TRBV6-1 and TRBJ1-5; D is undetermined. The germline V gene encodes CDR1 MNHNS and CDR2 SASEGT. V lost 3 bases, J lost 4 bases, and 13 bases lay in between. The CDR3 is 15 residues long. The DNA for the CDR3 is TGTGCCAGCAGTGATAGTTGGGCGGGAAATCAGCCCCAGCATTTT. Its protein is CASSDSWAGNQPQHF.

The V gene is TRBV6-5, the J gene TRBJ2-5; TRBD2 matches at 8 bases. The germline CDR1 and CDR2 sequences are MNHEY and SVGAGI. The CDR3 runs to 15 residues. V lost 0 bases and J lost 3; bases outside the gene matches: 3. The CDR3 loop is CASSYSAGGEETQYF. DNA of the CDR3: TGTGCCAGCAGTTACTCGGCGGGGGGCGAAGAGACCCAGTACTTC.

V and J are TRBV28 and TRBJ1-3, with D unclear. Germline V gene sequence: CDR1 MDHEN, CDR2 SYDVKM. V was cut by 2 bases and J by 2 bases, with 7 bases left in between. The CDR3 is 14 amino acids. CDR3 sequence (DNA): TGTGCCAGCAGTTTAGTCAGAGCTGGAAACACCATATATTTT. It specifies CASSLVRAGNTIYF. The full variable domain, with the rest looked up from reference TRBV28 and TRBJ1-3, is DVKVTQSSRYLVKRTGEKVFLECVQDMDHENMFWYRQDPGLGLRLIYFSYDVKMKEKGDIPEGYSVSREKKERFSLILESASTNQTSMYLCASSLVRAGNTIYFGEGSWLTVV.

The chain couples TRBV5-6 to TRBJ2-7, with 9 positions matching TRBD1. Germline lookup yields CDR1 SGHDT and CDR2 YYEEEE. This CDR3 comprises 15 residues. The ends lost 4 bases at V and 5 bases at J; junction bases unmatched: 10. The CDR3 nucleotides are TGTGCCAGCAGCCCTGCCCCGGGACAGGGACACGAGCAGTACGTC. It codes for CASSPAPGQGHEQYV.

The chain has TRBV6-1 and TRBJ1-6; D may be TRBD1 (6 bases). V was pared by 2 bases and J by 9 bases, with 14 bases between. Germline V gene lookup returns CDR1 MNHNS and CDR2 SASEGT. The CDR3 loop spans 15 amino acids. The CDR3 region has the DNA TGTGCCAGCAGTGAAAGGTCAGGGGCTAGTTCACCCCTCCACTTT. It translates to CASSERSGASSPLHF.

This clone has more than one count but fewer than ten. The chain links TRBV27 to TRBJ1-2; D possibly corresponds to TRBD1 (5 bases). V shed 7 bases and J shed 8 bases, with 14 bases lying between them. The CDR3 covers 12 residues. CDR1 is MNHEY and CDR2 is SMNVEV in the germline V gene (reference sequence). The CDR3 DNA sequence: TGTGCCAGCACCACGGGGGGAAGAGGCTACACCTTC. Protein sequence: CASTTGGRGYTF.

The V call is TRBV6-5, the J call TRBJ2-7, with 8 bases fitting TRBD2. There are 15 residues in the CDR3. J was trimmed by 4 bases and V by 2 bases; bases with no gene match: 7. CDR1 and CDR2 (germline): MNHEY, SVGAGI. The chain's CDR3 is CASSYTGLAGYEQYV. For the CDR3, the DNA is TGTGCCAGCAGTTACACTGGACTAGCCGGGTACGAGCAGTACGTC.

The chain links TRBV6-1 to TRBJ1-5; a possible D gene is TRBD1 (6 bases). The CDR3 is 17 residues long. Germline assignment: CDR1 MNHNS and CDR2 SASEGT. Between the trimmed V and J ends, which lost 4 bases and 0 bases, there was a span of 16 bases. CDR3 DNA sequence: TGTGCCAGCAGTGGGCGGACCGGGACACGTAGCAATCAGCCCCAGCATTTT. Residues: CASSGRTGTRSNQPQHF.

The J gene is TRBJ2-1, the V gene TRBV28; TRBD1 agrees at 11 bases. V shed 6 bases, J shed 9 bases, and the junction held 10 bases outside the gene matches. The CDR3 covers 15 residues. Per the germline V gene, CDR1 is MDHEN and CDR2 is SYDVKM. The CDR3 bases are TGTGCCAGCAGAGCTAGGGACAGGGGGGTGGGTGAGCAGTTCTTC. Encoded protein: CASRARDRGVGEQFF.

The chain employs TRBV9 and TRBJ2-5; D is ambiguous. The CDR3 length is 17 residues. The V gene lost 4 bases and the J gene lost 5 bases, with 24 bases spanning the gap. The V gene's germline CDR1 is SGDLS and CDR2 YYNGEE. DNA for the CDR3: TGTGCCAGCAGCCTACCCGCCACGGTCTCCCCCGGGGAGACCCAGTACTTC. It specifies CASSLPATVSPGETQYF.

The chain carries TRBV4-1 and TRBJ1-2; D unresolved. Trimming removed 1 base at V and 4 bases at J, with 10 bases between. This CDR3 is built from 14 residues. Germline V gives CDR1 MGHRA, CDR2 YSYEKL. Here the CDR3 DNA reads TGCGCCAGCAGCCAAGCTGGCAGCCTCTATGGCTACACCTTC. Translating it yields CASSQAGSLYGYTF.

The genes are TRBV7-8 and TRBJ1-3, with D uncertain. The CDR3 runs 16 residues. Germline CDR1 is SGHVS and CDR2 is FQNEAQ. V lost 4 bases to trimming and J lost 1 base, with 14 bases between them. CDR3 coding DNA: TGTGCCAGCAGCTCGTCCGAGATAGGGTCTGGAAACACCATATATTTT. The encoded protein is CASSSSEIGSGNTIYF.

This clone was recorded a few times. This sequence joins TRBV7-3 and TRBJ2-1; TRBD2 matches 7 bases. The germline V gene encodes CDR1 SGHTA and CDR2 FQGTGA. J gave up 0 bases and V 8 bases, and 7 bases lay outside the gene matches. CDR3 size: 15 residues. The CDR3 sequence is CASGPGLSSYNEQFF. The CDR3 DNA follows: TGTGCCAGCGGCCCGGGACTAAGCTCCTACAATGAGCAGTTCTTC.

The rearrangement links TRBV6-6 to TRBJ2-7; 11 nucleotides align to TRBD1. V gave up 6 bases and J gave up 0 bases; unmatched junction bases: 4. CDR1 and CDR2 from the germline V gene are MNHNY and SVGAGI (reference sequence). There are 15 residues in the CDR3. The CDR3, as DNA: TGTGCCAGCAGCCCCGGGACAGGGGGCTCCTACGAGCAGTACGTC. Protein product: CASSPGTGGSYEQYV.

This clone was counted between two and nine times. The chain combines TRBV28 with TRBJ1-3, with D possibly matching TRBD1 (6 bases). CDR3 length: 17 amino acids. Germline V gene sequence: CDR1 MDHEN, CDR2 SYDVKM. Trimming removed 4 bases at V and 4 bases at J, with 20 bases between. The CDR3 region has the DNA TGTGCCAGCAGTTCCCCCGGCAGGGGATTGGGCGGAAACACCATATATTTT. Amino acid sequence: CASSSPGRGLGGNTIYF.

The V gene is TRBV7-2, the J gene TRBJ1-1, with a tentative D call TRBD1 (6 bases). The CDR3 covers 15 residues. The germline V gene has CDR1 SGHTA and CDR2 FQGNSA. V was trimmed by 7 bases and J by 0 bases, leaving 15 bases between them. DNA of the CDR3: TGTGCCAGCACCCGCGTAGGGGGAATGAACACTGAAGCTTTCTTT. It is translated as CASTRVGGMNTEAFF.

In its sample, this clone was seen a few times. This sequence joins TRBV9 and TRBJ1-5; 7 bases match TRBD1. J was trimmed by 4 bases and V by 3 bases; bases with no gene match: 7. CDR3 size: 15 residues. Germline CDR1 is SGDLS and CDR2 is YYNGEE. The CDR3 sequence is CASSAQGQLNQPQHF. As DNA, the CDR3 is TGTGCCAGCAGCGCCCAGGGACAGCTGAATCAGCCCCAGCATTTT.

The genes are TRBV27 and TRBJ1-2, with D perhaps matching TRBD1 (6 bases). This CDR3 comprises 14 residues. Germline assignment: CDR1 MNHEY and CDR2 SMNVEV (reference sequence). Between the trimmed V and J ends, which lost 2 bases and 9 bases, there was a span of 16 bases. The chain's CDR3 is CASSLMNRERSYTF. In nucleotides, the CDR3 is TGTGCCAGCAGTTTAATGAACAGGGAAAGGAGCTACACCTTC.

This chain links TRBV24-1 with TRBJ2-3; TRBD1 agrees at 8 bases. The V and J ends lost 6 bases and 5 bases, in that order; junction bases with no gene match: 9. Germline lookup yields CDR1 KGHDR and CDR2 SFDVKD. The CDR3 is 15 residues long. The DNA of the CDR3 is TGTGCCACCAGTAAGGGGGCAGGGGGCGTAGATACGCAGTATTTT. Amino acid sequence: CATSKGAGGVDTQYF.

The chain links TRBV5-1 to TRBJ1-4; unclear D gene. Trimming shortened V by 1 base and J by 8 bases, and 12 bases separated the two germline ends. This CDR3 spans 14 amino acids. Per germline, CDR1 SGHRS and CDR2 YFSETQ. The CDR3 protein is CASSLFGNNEKLFF. The CDR3 coding sequence is TGCGCCAGCAGCTTGTTTGGGAACAACGAAAAACTGTTTTTT.